This T cell receptor (beta chain) was sequenced in a study of T cell responses to AZD1222 COVID-19 vaccine. Sequencing was performed with immunoSEQ multiplex PCR; in TCRdb, only in-frame clones are kept and a portion is missing. In the table there are about 130,000 clones, 70% to 90% of which are singletons. Notes on this clone: The antigen remains undetermined.

The CDR3 runs to 14 residues. V trimming: 2 bases; J trimming: 4 bases; junction bases outside the gene matches: 5. From germline, CDR1 is SGDLS and CDR2 YYNGEE. Study results and limitations: Reportedly, close to half of spike-specific TCRs are directed against unmutated variant regions. Seropositive at baseline were only a handful of AZD1222 recipients.

The chain links TRBV9 to TRBJ1-2; 7 bases line up with TRBD1. The source of this sequence is an adult in good health. The source material was peripheral blood, sampled on day 0 of AZD1222 vaccination. CDR3 region: CASSVRTGGYGYTF. CDR3 nucleotide sequence: TGTGCCAGCAGCGTCCGGACAGGAGGCTATGGCTACACCTTC.